This is a list of T cell receptor beta chains from one sample in a study of blood T cell repertoires in COVID-19. Data came from immunoSEQ multiplex PCR; TCRdb stores just in-frame clones and leaves some out. The sample lists about 230,000 clones, about 91% occurring once. The sequenced sample was PBMCs or T cells enriched from blood (not recorded which). These receptors were taken from a woman aged 40 to 50 with acute COVID-19. The CDR3 runs from the conserved cysteine through the conserved F or W. A D gene is named only where the DNA matches it firmly. The size field is filled for only some rows; it gives once, few, many or a size class.

cdr3_nt cdr3_aa clone_size d_call j_call v_call
TGTGCCAGCAGCTCGCATAACGCTGGAAGAGGAGGCTACACCTTC CASSSHNAGRGGYTF . . TRBJ1-2 TRBV11-2
TGTGCCAGCAGTACCGACCGCAGGGGGCCCTATGGCTACACCTTC CASSTDRRGPYGYTF . TRBD1 TRBJ1-2 TRBV6-5
TGTGCCAGCAGCCTACCTACCCCTGGACAGGGTCGGGATGAGCAGTTCTTC CASSLPTPGQGRDEQFF few TRBD1 TRBJ2-1 TRBV3-1/TRBV3-2
TGTGCCACCAGTGATGGACTAGCGGGGTATCTTAATGAGCAGTTCTTC CATSDGLAGYLNEQFF . TRBD2 TRBJ2-1 TRBV24-1
TGTGCCAGCAGTTCCGCGGGGGGGAGCACAGATACGCAGTATTTT CASSSAGGSTDTQYF . TRBD2 TRBJ2-3 TRBV2
TGTGCCAGCAGCCCCAGAGGGGCGGGGGCTTCCTACAATGAGCAGTTCTTC CASSPRGAGASYNEQFF . . TRBJ2-1 TRBV9
TGTGCCAGCAGCCCTTATGGGGGGGGGCATGGCTACACCTTC CASSPYGGGHGYTF once . TRBJ1-2 TRBV5-6
TGTGCCAGCAGCTTAGTAGTTATTTCCGGAGTGGCTGAAGCTTTCTTT CASSLVVISGVAEAFF . . TRBJ1-1 TRBV7-2
TGTGCCAGCAGCACCCCGAGGCTAACTCAAGAGACCCAGTACTTC CASSTPRLTQETQYF . . TRBJ2-5 TRBV7-2
TGTGCCAGCAGTTTCGACACTAGGGCCTACGAGCAGTACTTC CASSFDTRAYEQYF . . TRBJ2-7 TRBV6-5
TGTGCCAGCAGCTTTGGGGACTACCTGAACACCGGGGAGCTGTTTTTT CASSFGDYLNTGELFF . TRBD2 TRBJ2-2 TRBV7-9
TGCGCCAGCAGCCAAGGACAGGGGACGAACAATGAGCAGTTCTTC CASSQGQGTNNEQFF . TRBD1 TRBJ2-1 TRBV5-1
TGTGCCAGCACCCTAGGGGGTAGCGCTGAAGCTTTCTTT CASTLGGSAEAFF . . TRBJ1-1 TRBV7-9
TGTGCCAGCAGTTACTCCCCCTGGGAAGGGGGCGACTATGGCTACACCTTC CASSYSPWEGGDYGYTF . TRBD1 TRBJ1-2 TRBV6-2/TRBV6-3
TGTGCCAGCAGTCCACGACAGGGGACGGGTGAAAAACTGTTTTTT CASSPRQGTGEKLFF . TRBD1 TRBJ1-4 TRBV27
TGTGCCAGCAGCCCGCCGCAGGGGTACGGCTACACCTTC CASSPPQGYGYTF . . TRBJ1-2 TRBV9
TGTGCCACCGGCGGGGGGGCGAACACTGAAGCTTTCTTT CATGGGANTEAFF . . TRBJ1-1 TRBV24-1
TGTGCCAGCTCACCACCAGGTTTAGGAGTCTTAGGCTACACCTTC CASSPPGLGVLGYTF once . TRBJ1-2 TRBV18
TGCGCCAGCAGCTCACTCCGGGACAGGGGAACAGATACGCAGTATTTT CASSSLRDRGTDTQYF . TRBD1 TRBJ2-3 TRBV5-1
TGTGCCAGCAGTACGCGGGACGATAATTCACCCCTCCACTTT CASSTRDDNSPLHF . . TRBJ1-6 TRBV5-4
TGTGCCAGCAGCTTAGCGGGACAGCTCAATCAGCCCCAGCATTTT CASSLAGQLNQPQHF . TRBD1 TRBJ1-5 TRBV7-2
TGTGCCAGCAGCGCGGGAGGATTCGGATACACTGAAGCTTTCTTT CASSAGGFGYTEAFF . . TRBJ1-1 TRBV11-2
TGTGCCAGCAGCGTAGCCGGGACAGGGGTCTACGAGCAGTACTTC CASSVAGTGVYEQYF once TRBD1 TRBJ2-7 TRBV9
TGTGCCAGCAGCGACGGACAGGGAATGAACACTGAAGCTTTCTTT CASSDGQGMNTEAFF . TRBD1 TRBJ1-1 TRBV5-4
TGCGCCAGCAGGCCCCCCCACATCGGGGGGAGAGATACGCAGTATTTT CASRPPHIGGRDTQYF . TRBD2 TRBJ2-3 TRBV4-1
TGTGCCTGGTCACTAGCGGGGGGCCAGAATGAGCAGTTCTTC CAWSLAGGQNEQFF . TRBD2 TRBJ2-1 TRBV30
TGTGCCAGCAGCTTAGAATGGGGGGTGAACACTGAAGCTTTCTTT CASSLEWGVNTEAFF . . TRBJ1-1 TRBV11-2
TGCGCCAGCACCGAACGGCGGCAGGGAAGAGGGCCCCAGCATTTT CASTERRQGRGPQHF . . TRBJ1-5 TRBV10-1
TGTGCCTGGAGTCCAGACAGGGGTTCTGAAGCTTTCTTT CAWSPDRGSEAFF . TRBD1 TRBJ1-1 TRBV30
TGTGCCTGGAGTCGGGGGGCCTTGACCGGGGAGCTGTTTTTT CAWSRGALTGELFF . . TRBJ2-2 TRBV30
TGTGCCACAGGACAGGGGAGGTTTACAGAGACCCAGTACTTC CATGQGRFTETQYF . . TRBJ2-5 TRBV21-1
TGTGCTAGTGGTACCGGACAGGGCCTCACAGATACGCAGTATTTT CASGTGQGLTDTQYF . TRBD1 TRBJ2-3 TRBV12-5
TGTGCCAGCACCCAGGGGGCCTATAATTCACCCCTCCACTTT CASTQGAYNSPLHF . TRBD1 TRBJ1-6 TRBV5-7
TGTGCCAGCAGCTTCCCCCAGGGGGCGTCCTCCTCTGGAAACACCATATATTTT CASSFPQGASSSGNTIYF . TRBD1 TRBJ1-3 TRBV7-2